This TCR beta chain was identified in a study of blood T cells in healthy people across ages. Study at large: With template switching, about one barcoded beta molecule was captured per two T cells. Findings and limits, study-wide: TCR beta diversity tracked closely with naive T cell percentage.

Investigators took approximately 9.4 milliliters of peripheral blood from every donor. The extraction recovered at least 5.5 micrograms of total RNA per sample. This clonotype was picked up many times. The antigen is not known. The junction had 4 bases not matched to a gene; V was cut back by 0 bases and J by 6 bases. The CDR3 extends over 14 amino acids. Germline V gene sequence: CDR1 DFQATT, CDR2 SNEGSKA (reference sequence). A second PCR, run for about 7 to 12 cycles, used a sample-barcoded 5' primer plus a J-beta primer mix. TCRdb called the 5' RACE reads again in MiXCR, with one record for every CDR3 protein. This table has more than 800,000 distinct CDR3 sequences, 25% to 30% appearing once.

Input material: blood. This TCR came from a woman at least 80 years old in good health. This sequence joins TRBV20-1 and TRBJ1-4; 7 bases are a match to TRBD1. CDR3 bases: TGCAGTGCTAGAGATCACAGGGGACATGAAAAACTGTTTTTT. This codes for CSARDHRGHEKLFF.